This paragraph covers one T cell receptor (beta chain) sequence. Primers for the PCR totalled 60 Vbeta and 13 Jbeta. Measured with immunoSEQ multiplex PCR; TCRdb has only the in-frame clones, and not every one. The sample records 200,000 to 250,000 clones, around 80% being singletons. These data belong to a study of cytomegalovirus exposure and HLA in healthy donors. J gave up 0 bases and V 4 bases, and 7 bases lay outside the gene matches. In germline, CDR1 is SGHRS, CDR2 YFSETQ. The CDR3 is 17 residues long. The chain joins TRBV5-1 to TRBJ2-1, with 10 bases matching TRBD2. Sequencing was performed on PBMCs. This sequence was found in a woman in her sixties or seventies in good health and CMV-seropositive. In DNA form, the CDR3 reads TGCGCCAGCAGCCTAGGCCCTAGCGGGAGCTCCTACAATGAGCAGTTCTTC. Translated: CASSLGPSGSSYNEQFF.